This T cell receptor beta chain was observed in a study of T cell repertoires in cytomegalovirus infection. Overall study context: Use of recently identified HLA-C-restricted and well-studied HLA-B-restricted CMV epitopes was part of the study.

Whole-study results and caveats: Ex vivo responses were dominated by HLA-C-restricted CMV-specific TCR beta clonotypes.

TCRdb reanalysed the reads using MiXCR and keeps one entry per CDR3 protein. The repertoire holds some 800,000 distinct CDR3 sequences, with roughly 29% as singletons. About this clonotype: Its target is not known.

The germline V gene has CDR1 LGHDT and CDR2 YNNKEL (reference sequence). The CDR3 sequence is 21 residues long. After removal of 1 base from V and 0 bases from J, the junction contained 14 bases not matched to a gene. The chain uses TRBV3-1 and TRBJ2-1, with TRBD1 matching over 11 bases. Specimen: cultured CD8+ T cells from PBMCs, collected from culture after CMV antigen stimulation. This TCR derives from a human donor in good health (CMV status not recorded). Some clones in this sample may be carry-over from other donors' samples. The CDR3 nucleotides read TGTGCCAGCAGCCAAGTTGCTTTAGGACAGGGGGCCCCCAGCTCCTACAATGAGCAGTTCTTC. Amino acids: CASSQVALGQGAPSSYNEQFF.